The 16 T cell receptor beta chains below all came from one sample that was sequenced in a study of shared clonotypes between healthy human individuals. Libraries were prepared by immunoSEQ multiplex PCR; TCRdb keeps only in-frame clonotypes and omits some of them. This sample yields approximately 2.3 million clones, of which approximately 93% are seen a single time; 0.39% belongs to the top ten. The sequencing sample was made of naive CD4+ T cells from PBMCs. Subset here: CD45RA+ positively selected. All receptors come from a man aged 18 to 30 in good health. Some clones in this sample may be carry-over from other donors' samples.

J is TRBJ2-7 and V is TRBV5-1, with D possibly matching TRBD1 (6 bases). The CDR3 extends over 14 amino acids. Germline V gene data show CDR1 as SGHRS and CDR2 as YFSETQ. V was shortened by 4 bases and J by 2 bases, with 13 bases between the two germline ends. The CDR3 coding sequence is TGCGCCAGCAGCCCCCGGACAGCCACCTACGAGCAGTACTTC. Its protein product is CASSPRTATYEQYF.

The chain uses TRBV5-1 and TRBJ2-1, with 11 bases identical to TRBD2. The V gene's germline CDR1 is SGHRS and CDR2 YFSETQ. The CDR3 has 15 residues. V lost 5 bases, J lost 5 bases, and 6 bases stayed unmatched. CDR3 coding DNA: TGCGCCAGCAGGTCTAGCGGGAGGACTAACAATGAGCAGTTCTTC. Protein sequence: CASRSSGRTNNEQFF.

This clone was observed a few times. This chain's CDR3 is CAWSGQTNTEAFF. The CDR3 DNA reads as TGTGCCTGGAGCGGACAGACGAACACTGAAGCTTTCTTT. This chain connects TRBV30 to TRBJ1-1; D might be TRBD1 (6 bases). CDR3 length: 13 amino acids. V dropped 3 bases and J dropped 1 base, with 9 bases sitting between them. Germline V CDR1 and CDR2: GTSNPN, SVGIG (reference sequence).

The V and J genes are TRBV5-4 and TRBJ1-4, with D unclear. From germline, CDR1 is SGHNT and CDR2 YYREEE (reference sequence). This CDR3 spans 14 amino acids. V shed 4 bases and J shed 4 bases, with 11 bases lying between them. In DNA form, the CDR3 reads TGTGCCAGCAGCCGAGAGTCGAATAATGAAAAACTGTTTTTT. Translation: CASSRESNNEKLFF.

The chain is built from TRBV28 and TRBJ1-5; 7 positions match TRBD1. Unmatched junction bases numbered 9, after V lost 8 bases and J lost 2 bases. The CDR3 is made up of 15 amino acids. In germline, CDR1 is MDHEN, CDR2 SYDVKM. Written as DNA, the CDR3 is TGTGCCAGCCAAGAAGGGACAGTCGGCAATCAGCCCCAGCATTTT. Translating it yields CASQEGTVGNQPQHF.

The V gene is TRBV7-6, the J gene TRBJ2-7; 10 nucleotides align to TRBD2. CDR1 is SGHVS, CDR2 FNYEAQ, per germline. The CDR3 is 15 amino acids. After removal of 6 bases from V and 5 bases from J, the junction contained 10 bases not matched to a gene. CDR3 in amino acids: CASSRASGSVNEQYF. In nucleotides, the CDR3 is TGTGCCAGCAGTCGGGCTAGCGGGAGTGTCAACGAGCAGTACTTC.

The J gene is TRBJ2-3, the V gene TRBV5-6; 10 bases match TRBD2. This CDR3 is 16 amino acids long. V lost 5 bases to trimming and J lost 7 bases; unmatched junction nucleotides: 13. CDR1 is SGHDT, CDR2 YYEEEE, per germline. CDR3 bases: TGTGCCAGCAGTAGGGGGGTAGCGGGAGGCCGCTATACGCAGTATTTT. Its translation: CASSRGVAGGRYTQYF.

The chain uses TRBV6-5 and TRBJ2-5; 8 nucleotides line up with TRBD2. The length of the CDR3 is 14 residues. The V and J ends lost 6 bases and 4 bases, in that order; junction bases with no gene match: 7. CDR1 and CDR2 (germline): MNHEY, SVGAGI. In DNA form, the CDR3 reads TGTGCCAGCAGCAGAGCAGCGGGAGTAGAGACCCAGTACTTC. This gives the protein CASSRAAGVETQYF.

The table lists this clone with a count of one. The chain has TRBV10-2 and TRBJ2-7; D is perhaps TRBD1 (6 bases). Germline CDR1 reads WSHSY; CDR2 reads SAAADI. Trimming stripped 7 bases from V and 0 bases from J, with 10 bases between. This CDR3 comprises 13 residues. This CDR3 is CASTGDLSYEQYF. The DNA of the CDR3 is TGCGCCAGCACAGGGGACCTCTCCTACGAGCAGTACTTC.

The rearrangement uses TRBV7-2 and TRBJ1-1; no firm D call. CDR1 and CDR2 from the germline V gene are SGHTA and FQGNSA. Trimming took 0 bases from V and 4 from J, leaving 6 bases between them. The CDR3 is 13 amino acids. CDR3 nucleotide sequence: TGTGCCAGCAGCTTAGCCCAGCTCACTGAAGCTTTCTTT. It specifies CASSLAQLTEAFF.

V gene TRBV28 combines with J gene TRBJ2-1, with D possibly being TRBD2 (6 bases). Germline loops: CDR1 MDHEN, CDR2 SYDVKM. The CDR3 length is 12 residues. Trimming removed 3 bases at V and 16 bases at J, with 16 bases between. Here the CDR3 reads CASSFKTGVGFF. Here the CDR3 DNA reads TGTGCCAGCAGTTTCAAGACGGGAGTGGGCTTCTTC.

The V call is TRBV27, the J call TRBJ1-1; D not resolved. The CDR3 is 13 amino acids. V lost 4 bases and J 1 base, leaving 7 bases between the germline ends. Germline V gene sequence: CDR1 MNHEY, CDR2 SMNVEV (reference sequence). The CDR3 nucleotides read TGTGCCAGCAGTTCCCGATGGAACACTGAAGCTTTCTTT. Residues: CASSSRWNTEAFF.

The chain employs TRBV15 and TRBJ2-1, with 14 bases aligning to TRBD2. Germline V gives CDR1 LNHNV, CDR2 YYDKDF (reference sequence). The CDR3 length is 17 residues. V lost 1 base, J lost 6 bases, and 5 bases stayed unmatched. DNA of the CDR3: TGTGCCACCAGCAGAGGTTGGGGGACTAGCGGGAGCAATGAGCAGTTCTTC. Its translation is CATSRGWGTSGSNEQFF.

J is TRBJ2-1 and V is TRBV7-2, with TRBD2 matching over 11 bases. The V gene end was trimmed by 4 bases and the J gene end by 3 bases; junction bases not matched to a gene: 8. From germline, CDR1 is SGHTA and CDR2 FQGNSA. The length of the CDR3 is 17 residues. The CDR3 nucleotides are TGTGCCAGCAGCTCCACCCCCGGGACTAGCGGCTACAATGAGCAGTTCTTC. It translates to CASSSTPGTSGYNEQFF.

This chain connects TRBV2 to TRBJ2-3, with a possible D match to TRBD2 (6 bases). The CDR3 covers 16 residues. CDR1 is SNHLY and CDR2 is FYNNEI in the germline V gene. Trimming shortened V by 8 bases and J by 2 bases, and 20 bases separated the two germline ends. The CDR3 spells CASVAGTPGDTDTQYF. The CDR3 DNA is TGTGCCAGCGTTGCTGGAACGCCGGGGGACACAGATACGCAGTATTTT. Looking up the rest from reference TRBV2 and TRBJ2-3 gives the full variable domain: EPEVTQTPSHQVTQMGQEVILRCVPISNHLYFYWYRQILGQKVEFLVSFYNNEISEKSEIFDDQFSVERPDGSNFTLKIRSTKLEDSAMYFCASVAGTPGDTDTQYFGPGTRLTVL.

V is TRBV7-6 and J is TRBJ2-1, with D uncertain. Germline CDR1 SGHVS, CDR2 FNYEAQ. V lost 5 bases to trimming and J lost 6 bases, with 5 bases between them. This CDR3 has 11 residues. The CDR3 sequence: CASSPGNEQFF. In DNA, the CDR3 is TGTGCCAGCAGCCCCGGCAATGAGCAGTTCTTC.